A single sample gave rise to the 9 T cell receptor beta chains below, sequenced in a study of shared clonotypes between healthy human individuals. Measured with immunoSEQ multiplex PCR; TCRdb has only the in-frame clones, and not every one. The sample records some 1 million clones, approximately 76% being singletons. Source material: memory CD4+ T cells sorted from blood. Documented subset: CD45RA-negative fraction. The receptor source for this set is a man between 18 and 29 years old in good health.

The rearrangement joins TRBV7-9 to TRBJ2-3, with D perhaps matching TRBD2 (5 bases). The CDR3 runs 15 residues. Germline CDR1 SEHNR, CDR2 FQNEAQ (reference sequence). V lost 4 bases to trimming and J lost 1 base, with 12 bases between them. CDR3 region: CASSSSGIRTDTQYF. The DNA of the CDR3 is TGTGCCAGCAGCTCATCCGGGATTCGCACAGATACGCAGTATTTT.

The chain combines TRBV28 with TRBJ1-2, with 10 bases lining up with TRBD1. The CDR3 totals 14 residues. In germline, CDR1 is MDHEN, CDR2 SYDVKM. V dropped 5 bases and J dropped 4; count of bases not matched to a gene: 4. This CDR3 is CASSTWTGGYGYTF. Here the CDR3 DNA reads TGTGCCAGCAGTACGTGGACAGGGGGCTATGGCTACACCTTC.

About this clone itself: A much larger clone lies a single base off, so this may be a read error. J is TRBJ2-1 and V is TRBV20-1; D is uncertain. CDR1 is DFQATT, CDR2 SNEGSKA, per germline (reference sequence). There are 11 residues in the CDR3. V was shortened by 4 bases and J by 0 bases, with 1 base between the two germline ends. In DNA, the CDR3 is TGCAGTGCTAACTCCTACAATGAGCAGTTCTTC. Encoded protein: CSANSYNEQFF.

This chain uses TRBV11-3 with TRBJ2-5, with D possibly being TRBD1 (8 bases). The CDR3 has 14 amino acids. V lost 5 bases, J lost 5 bases, and 15 bases lay in between. Germline CDR1 SGHNT, CDR2 YENEEA. This chain's CDR3 is CASSTGQGGETQYF. In DNA, the CDR3 is TGTGCCAGCAGCACTGGACAGGGAGGGGAGACCCAGTACTTC. The full variable domain, its missing parts supplied by reference TRBV11-3 and TRBJ2-5, is EAGVVQSPRYKIIEKKQPVAFWCNPISGHNTLYWYLQNLGQGPELLIRYENEEAVDDSQLPKDRFSAERLKGVDSTLKIQPAELGDSAVYLCASSTGQGGETQYFGPGTRLLVL.

The chain combines TRBV30 with TRBJ1-1; no reliable D call. This CDR3 is built from 16 residues. Deletions cut 3 bases from V and 0 bases from J, with 17 bases between. Germline V gives CDR1 GTSNPN, CDR2 SVGIG (reference sequence). The CDR3 is CAWRSGSALLNTEAFF. Written as DNA, the CDR3 is TGTGCCTGGAGATCGGGGTCGGCCCTTCTGAACACTGAAGCTTTCTTT.

CDR3 loop: CAWSLGARNQPQHF. The CDR3 nucleotides are TGTGCCTGGAGTCTAGGGGCCCGCAATCAGCCCCAGCATTTT. V is TRBV30 and J is TRBJ1-5, with a tentative D call TRBD1 (5 bases). V lost 2 bases and J lost 2, with 10 bases in between. Germline V gene lookup returns CDR1 GTSNPN and CDR2 SVGIG (reference sequence). This CDR3 spans 14 amino acids.

The chain employs TRBV5-4 and TRBJ2-5, with 10 bases identical to TRBD2. The V gene end was trimmed by 2 bases and the J gene end by 5 bases; junction bases not matched to a gene: 18. This CDR3 has 19 residues. CDR1 SGHNT and CDR2 YYREEE come from the germline V gene (reference sequence). The CDR3 sequence: CASSLRQVSSGSLLETQYF. The CDR3 bases are TGTGCCAGCAGCTTAAGACAGGTCTCTAGCGGGAGCCTCTTGGAGACCCAGTACTTC.

This rearrangement joins TRBV7-3 to TRBJ1-1; tentative D call: TRBD1 (5 bases). Trimming cost V 4 bases and J 7 bases, with 16 bases left between them. The CDR3 contains 14 residues. Germline V gives CDR1 SGHTA, CDR2 FQGTGA. CDR3 nucleotide sequence: TGTGCCAGCAGCTACCAGGGACTGGGCGATGAAGCTTTCTTT. Residues: CASSYQGLGDEAFF.

V usage is TRBV2 and J usage is TRBJ2-7; 12 bases align to TRBD1. This CDR3 region has 15 residues. Per germline, CDR1 SNHLY and CDR2 FYNNEI. Unmatched junction bases numbered 5, after V lost 6 bases and J lost 2 bases. The DNA of the CDR3 is TGTGCCAGCAGGGGGACAGGGGGCAACGCCTACGAGCAGTACTTC. It encodes CASRGTGGNAYEQYF.